These 17 T cell receptor beta chains share one sample of origin, sequenced in a study of blood T cell repertoires in COVID-19. Clones were read by immunoSEQ multiplex PCR, and TCRdb kept only the in-frame ones, dropping some. The sample contains around 120,000 clones, about 83% of which appear only once. The specimen sequenced was peripheral blood. These receptors originate from a man aged 70 or older with acute or convalescent COVID-19.

This clone was recorded only once. This chain uses TRBV28 with TRBJ2-2; D call uncertain. Trimming took 4 bases from V and 10 from J, leaving 4 bases between them. Per germline, CDR1 MDHEN and CDR2 SYDVKM. The CDR3 has 10 amino acids. The CDR3 spells CASSSKELFF. The CDR3 DNA sequence: TGTGCCAGCAGTTCTAAGGAGCTGTTTTTT.

There are a few counts of this clone. V is TRBV6-2 or TRBV6-3 and J is TRBJ1-5; D unresolved. Germline V gives CDR1 MNHEY, CDR2 SVGEGT. There are 17 residues in the CDR3. Trimming took 0 bases from V and 5 from J, leaving 17 bases between them. The CDR3, as DNA: TGTGCCAGCAGTTACTCGTGGCTCCGGTATCGGGATCAGCCCCAGCATTTT. Amino acid sequence: CASSYSWLRYRDQPQHF.

This clone showed up just a few times. This chain joins TRBV30 and TRBJ1-1; D is ambiguous. Germline V gene sequence: CDR1 GTSNPN, CDR2 SVGIG (reference sequence). The CDR3 has 15 amino acids. V lost 2 bases and J 0 bases, leaving 13 bases between the germline ends. CDR3 region: CAWSRPGTLNTEAFF. CDR3 nucleotides: TGTGCCTGGAGTCGCCCAGGAACTTTGAACACTGAAGCTTTCTTT.

This clone was found a few times. The chain couples TRBV7-9 to TRBJ1-5, with D unclear. V lost 0 bases and J 7 bases, leaving 10 bases between the germline ends. The CDR3 has 14 amino acids. The germline CDR1 and CDR2 sequences are SEHNR and FQNEAQ (reference sequence). The CDR3 bases are TGTGCCAGCAGCTTAGCGGTGGGAGAACAGCCCCAGCATTTT. This translates into CASSLAVGEQPQHF.

CDR3 sequence: CASRGGERSYNSPLHF. The DNA of the CDR3 is TGTGCCAGCAGGGGAGGGGAACGCTCCTATAATTCACCCCTCCACTTT. This chain connects TRBV7-2 to TRBJ1-6, with a possible D match to TRBD1 (5 bases). From germline, CDR1 is SGHTA and CDR2 FQGNSA. With 6 bases removed from V and 0 bases from J, the gap between germline ends came to 12 bases. The CDR3 runs 16 residues.

The chain uses TRBV7-2 and TRBJ2-7; D perhaps matches TRBD2 (5 bases). Germline loops: CDR1 SGHTA, CDR2 FQGNSA. V lost 1 base to trimming and J lost 0 bases, with 7 bases between them. The CDR3 has 14 residues. CDR3 bases: TGTGCCAGCAGCTTAGAAACTAGCTCCTACGAGCAGTACTTC. Translated, it gives CASSLETSSYEQYF.

The chain links TRBV15 to TRBJ2-7; TRBD2 might be the D (5 bases). This CDR3 is built from 14 residues. The germline gives CDR1 LNHNV, CDR2 YYDKDF (reference sequence). V was pared by 3 bases and J by 1 base, with 10 bases between. CDR3: CATSSALGSYEQYF. As DNA, the CDR3 is TGTGCCACCAGCAGCGCACTAGGATCCTACGAGCAGTACTTC.

The chain links TRBV4-1 to TRBJ2-2; TRBD2 agrees at 10 bases. Germline V gives CDR1 MGHRA, CDR2 YSYEKL. The CDR3 loop spans 16 amino acids. Trimming removed 1 base from V and 5 bases from J; junction bases left unmatched: 4. CDR3 in DNA: TGCGCCAGCAGCCAAGGGAGCGGGAGGGGGACCGGGGAGCTGTTTTTT. This sequence encodes CASSQGSGRGTGELFF.

On this clone itself: One junction end does not reproduce the germline sequence, and a read error may be involved. The J gene is TRBJ1-3, the V gene TRBV27; D is uncertain. The length of the CDR3 is 10 residues. The germline gives CDR1 MNHEY, CDR2 SMNVEV (reference sequence). Here the CDR3 reads CASLIAPPIF. The CDR3 DNA sequence: TGTGCCAGCCTCATCGCCCCGCCTATTTTT.

This clone was detected only a few times. V gene TRBV2 combines with J gene TRBJ1-1, with D possibly matching TRBD1 (6 bases). The CDR3 contains 15 residues. Germline V gene sequence: CDR1 SNHLY, CDR2 FYNNEI. V gave up 0 bases and J gave up 11 bases, with 19 bases separating them. For the CDR3, the DNA is TGTGCCAGCAGTGAAGCGCTTCTGGACAGCCTAGGGGCTTTCTTT. Amino acids: CASSEALLDSLGAFF.

The chain recombines TRBV5-8 with TRBJ1-5, with D perhaps TRBD1 (5 bases). This CDR3 contains 15 residues. Between the trimmed V and J ends, which lost 4 bases and 1 base, there was a span of 12 bases. Germline CDR1 and CDR2: SGHTS and YDEGEE. The CDR3 protein is CASSPGRVSNQPQHF. The CDR3, as DNA: TGTGCCAGCAGCCCCGGCAGGGTCAGCAATCAGCCCCAGCATTTT.

V gene TRBV7-2 combines with J gene TRBJ2-7; a possible D gene is TRBD1 (6 bases). Germline V gene lookup returns CDR1 SGHTA and CDR2 FQGNSA. CDR3 length: 15 amino acids. The ends were cut back, 5 bases at V and 0 bases at J, with 14 bases in the middle. CDR3 bases: TGTGCCAGCAGCGTCGGACAGACGAGCTCCTACGAGCAGTACTTC. It yields the protein CASSVGQTSSYEQYF.

The rearrangement uses TRBV28 and TRBJ1-1, with a possible D match to TRBD1 (6 bases). This CDR3 has 12 residues. CDR1 and CDR2 (germline): MDHEN, SYDVKM. V was trimmed by 3 bases and J by 11 bases, leaving 13 bases between them. DNA for the CDR3: TGTGCCAGCAGTTTGGTACAGGGAGGGGCTTTCTTT. Its protein is CASSLVQGGAFF.

The chain has TRBV7-2 and TRBJ2-1; 9 bases agree with TRBD2. With 4 bases clipped from V and 6 bases from J, the junction kept 10 bases outside the gene matches. Germline V gene lookup returns CDR1 SGHTA and CDR2 FQGNSA. The CDR3 spans 16 residues. CDR3 coding DNA: TGTGCCAGCAGCTGGAGGAGCGGGAGGATGGGCAATGAGCAGTTCTTC. This translates into CASSWRSGRMGNEQFF.

As for this clone: A single base separates this from a much larger clone, so it may be a read error. This sequence joins TRBV3-1 (or the pseudogene TRBV3-2) and TRBJ1-5; weak D call: TRBD1 (6 bases). Germline CDR1 and CDR2: LGHDT and YNNKEL (reference sequence). The CDR3 loop spans 13 amino acids. Deletions cut 5 bases from V and 1 base from J, with 6 bases between. The CDR3: CASSGQSNQPQHF. CDR3 DNA: TGTGCCAGCAGCGGACAGAGCAATCAGCCCCAGCATTTT.

This clone was seen only once. The rearrangement joins TRBV6-5 to TRBJ2-5; 7 nucleotides match TRBD2. Germline CDR1 MNHEY, CDR2 SVGAGI. The CDR3 runs to 14 residues. Trimming took 5 bases from V and 3 from J; bases not matched to a gene: 6. As DNA, the CDR3 is TGTGCCAGCAGTACCATGGGGGGGGAAGAGACCCAGTACTTC. As protein: CASSTMGGEETQYF.

The gene calls are TRBV11-2 and TRBJ2-7, with no clear D. There are 12 residues in the CDR3. Germline V gene sequence: CDR1 SGHAT, CDR2 FQNNGV. Trimming removed 5 bases from V and 3 bases from J, with 8 bases in between. CDR3 sequence (DNA): TGTGCCAGCAGCCAGGAAAACTACGAGCAGTACTTC. Amino acids: CASSQENYEQYF.